Below, 8 T cell receptor beta chains from the same sample are listed, as sequenced in a study of CXCR3-negative and CXCR3-positive naive CD8 T cells. Study-wide results and caveats: CXCR3-positive naive cells carried more hydrophobic TRB CDR3s than CXCR3-negative ones.

Their cognate antigens are unknown. Through 5' RACE with UMI labels, the TRB cDNA libraries were prepared. TCRdb re-called the 5' RACE reads, yielding one record per CDR3 amino acid sequence without DNA. This repertoire includes around 110,000 distinct CDR3 sequences. The sequenced sample was naive CXCR3+ CD8+ T cells from blood. The subset: CD45RO-CCR7+CD27+CD95- naive CD8+ T cells expressing CXCR3 (TNR3+). These receptors originate from a human donor in good health. Some clones in this sample may be carry-over from other donors' samples.

The chain has TRBV2 and TRBJ1-2; TCRdb designates TRBD1, a call that cannot be tested without DNA. The length of the CDR3 is 12 residues. CDR1 is SNHLY and CDR2 is FYNNEI in the germline V gene. CDR3: CASIVGTQAHTF.

The chain couples TRBV5-6 to TRBJ1-1; TCRdb proposes TRBD1, but this gene call is untestable without DNA. The CDR3 length is 13 residues. Germline V gives CDR1 SGHDT, CDR2 YYEEEE. The CDR3 sequence is CASSLGTGVEAFF.

The V call is TRBV4-1, the J call TRBJ1-1; TCRdb gives TRBD1 as the D gene, but with no DNA this cannot be confirmed. CDR1 and CDR2 (germline): MGHRA, YSYEKL. The CDR3 extends over 14 amino acids. CDR3 sequence: CASSQGQRGTEAFF.

This chain uses TRBV12-3 or TRBV12-4 with TRBJ1-1. The CDR3 loop spans 11 amino acids. This CDR3 reads CASSYSGYAFF.

The V and J genes are TRBV14 and TRBJ2-7. The CDR3 consists of 15 residues. CDR1 and CDR2 (germline): SGHDN, FVKESK. The CDR3 is CASSQVVAVIYEQYF.

The chain uses TRBV12-3 or TRBV12-4 and TRBJ2-2. The CDR3 contains 14 residues. The CDR3 sequence: CASSFPVGTGELFF.

The chain is built from TRBV12-3 or TRBV12-4 and TRBJ2-7. The CDR3 runs 13 residues. The CDR3 reads CASSPWTDYEQYF.

This chain joins TRBV29-1 and TRBJ2-7; TCRdb reports TRBD1, a call that lacks DNA to check it against. This CDR3 has 17 amino acids. Germline V CDR1 and CDR2: SQVTM, ANQGSEA. The CDR3 sequence: CSGTGTGPGLGADEQYF.